These 18 T cell receptor beta chains share one sample of origin, sequenced in a study of beta chain features in type 1 diabetes (dated by TCRdb to about 2018). Receptor amplification or capture employed the immunoSEQ multiplex PCR assay. All of the isolated RNA was reverse transcribed with the High Capacity cDNA Reverse Transcription Kit, so expressed TCRB transcripts were sequenced. Entries here come from immuneACCESS through TCRdb and include only in-frame sequences with V and J called. Some clones fail to appear in such tables; in the studies checked, an unresolved V gene covers under half of the shortfall, and the cause of the remainder is unknown. Counted in this sample were tens of thousands of clones; under 35% of them appeared once. Approximately 0.45% of the sample goes to the ten largest clones. Sample: stem cell memory CD4+ T cells from blood. The cell subset or site label of this sample denotes: stem cell-like memory CD4+ T cells. All receptors come from a woman younger than 35 in good health.

The chain uses TRBV2 and TRBJ1-5, with TRBD1 identical over 11 bases. The germline CDR1 and CDR2 sequences are SNHLY and FYNNEI. The CDR3 contains 15 residues. Germline trimming cut 1 base from V and 7 bases from J; bases unmatched to any gene: 3. The CDR3 coding sequence is TGTGCCAGCAGTGAAGAAGGGACAGGGGGACAGCCCCAGCATTTT. Its protein product is CASSEEGTGGQPQHF.

V is TRBV19 and J is TRBJ1-5, with no clear D. V was pared by 6 bases and J by 5 bases, with 17 bases between. Per the germline V gene, CDR1 is LNHDA and CDR2 is SQIVND (reference sequence). CDR3 length: 15 amino acids. The CDR3 spells CASRGGQVRDQPQHF. In nucleotides, the CDR3 is TGTGCCAGTAGGGGCGGGCAGGTAAGGGATCAGCCCCAGCATTTT.

This clone was seen a handful of times. The chain couples TRBV5-1 to TRBJ1-4; 7 nucleotides agree with TRBD1. The CDR3 sequence is 12 residues long. CDR1 and CDR2 (germline): SGHRS, YFSETQ. V lost 6 bases and J lost 5; bases outside the gene matches: 1. Here the CDR3 reads CASTGQNEKLFF. As DNA, the CDR3 is TGCGCCAGCACGGGACAGAATGAAAAACTGTTTTTT.

This chain links TRBV18 with TRBJ1-6; D ambiguous. The CDR3 runs 15 residues. V lost 2 bases, J lost 5 bases, and 10 bases lay in between. Germline CDR1 KGHSH, CDR2 LQKENI. CDR3 sequence reads: CASSPNSRDNSPLHF. For the CDR3, the DNA is TGTGCCAGCTCACCAAACAGCAGAGATAATTCACCCCTCCACTTT.

The gene calls are TRBV29-1 and TRBJ1-2, with D possibly being TRBD1 (6 bases). V dropped 6 bases and J dropped 5 bases, with 16 bases sitting between them. The V gene's germline CDR1 is SQVTM and CDR2 ANQGSEA. The CDR3 length is 13 residues. The CDR3 DNA is TGCAGCGTGCAACAGGGTTCGGGGTATGGCTACACCTTC. Protein sequence: CSVQQGSGYGYTF. The full variable domain, in which reference TRBV29-1 and TRBJ1-2 provide the parts outside the CDR3, is SAVISQKPSRDICQRGTSLTIQCQVDSQVTMMFWYRQQPGQSLTLIATANQGSEATYESGFVIDKFPISRPNLTFSTLTVSNMSPEDSSIYLCSVQQGSGYGYTFGSGTRLTVV.

This clone was recorded a few times. This chain connects TRBV7-8 to TRBJ2-7; TRBD1 matches at 7 bases. CDR3 size: 14 residues. Germline-derived CDR1 and CDR2 are SGHVS and FQNEAQ. Trimming cost V 1 base and J 6 bases; bases outside gene matches: 6. The CDR3 protein is CASSLGNRGREQYF. For the CDR3, the DNA is TGTGCCAGCAGCTTAGGAAACAGGGGACGCGAGCAGTACTTC.

V is TRBV5-4 and J is TRBJ1-1, with 9 positions matching TRBD1. The trim removed 1 base at V and 3 bases at J, leaving 1 base unmatched. This CDR3 region has 14 residues. Germline values: CDR1 SGHNT, CDR2 YYREEE (reference sequence). In DNA, the CDR3 is TGTGCCAGCAGCTTGACAGGGGGCGACACTGAAGCTTTCTTT. As protein: CASSLTGGDTEAFF.

This chain connects TRBV29-1 to TRBJ2-3; 9 bases map to TRBD2. The CDR3 sequence is 14 residues long. V lost 4 bases, J lost 2 bases, and 4 bases stayed unmatched. Germline CDR1 and CDR2: SQVTM and ANQGSEA. CDR3 residues: CSVATSGTTDTQYF. CDR3 in DNA: TGCAGCGTTGCGACTAGCGGCACCACAGATACGCAGTATTTT.

This chain uses TRBV5-1 with TRBJ1-2, with D maybe TRBD1 (6 bases). There are 13 residues in the CDR3. Germline V gene lookup returns CDR1 SGHRS and CDR2 YFSETQ. The germline V and J ends were trimmed by 4 bases and 1 base, with 8 bases remaining between them. This CDR3 is CASSPDSNYGYTF. The DNA of the CDR3 is TGCGCCAGCAGCCCGGACAGTAACTATGGCTACACCTTC.

The chain couples TRBV28 to TRBJ2-2; perhaps TRBD2 as D (5 bases). Germline V gives CDR1 MDHEN, CDR2 SYDVKM. The CDR3 is made up of 15 amino acids. Trimming stripped 8 bases from V and 5 bases from J, with 18 bases between. For the CDR3, the DNA is TGTGCCAGCGGGCCCTGGTCCGGGGAAACCGGGGAGCTGTTTTTT. This encodes CASGPWSGETGELFF.

The V call is TRBV6-5, the J call TRBJ2-5; TRBD2 agrees at 14 bases. V shed 6 bases and J 3 bases; nucleotides not matched to a gene: 3. CDR3 size: 15 residues. Per the germline V gene, CDR1 is MNHEY and CDR2 is SVGAGI. The CDR3 loop is CASRGLAGGEETQYF. The CDR3, as DNA: TGTGCCAGCAGAGGACTAGCGGGGGGAGAAGAGACCCAGTACTTC.

J is TRBJ2-7 and V is TRBV18, with 7 bases that match TRBD1. The V gene end was trimmed by 4 bases and the J gene end by 4 bases; junction bases not matched to a gene: 7. The CDR3 covers 14 residues. Germline V gene data show CDR1 as KGHSH and CDR2 as LQKENI. CDR3 residues: CASSRKGTEYEQYF. DNA of the CDR3: TGTGCCAGCTCACGAAAGGGGACAGAATACGAGCAGTACTTC.

This clone was seen a few times. J is TRBJ2-1 and V is TRBV9, with D perhaps TRBD2 (6 bases). The length of the CDR3 is 14 residues. Trimming took 0 bases from V and 5 from J, leaving 9 bases between them. Germline V gene sequence: CDR1 SGDLS, CDR2 YYNGEE. Written as DNA, the CDR3 is TGTGCCAGCAGCGTAGGGACTACTAACAATGAGCAGTTCTTC. Amino acid sequence: CASSVGTTNNEQFF.

This clone was observed a handful of times. The V and J genes are TRBV10-2 and TRBJ2-2; D call uncertain. The CDR3 sequence is 16 residues long. Trimming took 4 bases from V and 6 from J, leaving 18 bases between them. Germline CDR1 reads WSHSY; CDR2 reads SAAADI. In DNA, the CDR3 is TGCGCCAGCAGTGGGCAGATGCTGGAGTTGGCCGGGGAGCTGTTTTTT. The encoded protein is CASSGQMLELAGELFF.

The gene calls are TRBV14 and TRBJ2-1; TRBD1 agrees at 7 bases. Trimming cost V 5 bases and J 6 bases; bases outside gene matches: 4. The CDR3 has 13 residues. Germline V gene lookup returns CDR1 SGHDN and CDR2 FVKESK. The CDR3 sequence is CASSSRDSNEQFF. The CDR3 bases are TGTGCCAGCAGCTCCCGGGACAGCAATGAGCAGTTCTTC. Full variable domain (missing parts from reference TRBV14 and TRBJ2-1): EAGVTQFPSHSVIEKGQTVTLRCDPISGHDNLYWYRRVMGKEIKFLLHFVKESKQDESGMPNNRFLAERTGGTYSTLKVQPAELEDSGVYFCASSSRDSNEQFFGPGTRLTVL.

This clone was seen a few times. This chain connects TRBV30 to TRBJ1-2; D call uncertain. Trimming left V 8 bases short and J 2 bases short, with 15 bases between. This CDR3 spans 13 amino acids. The germline V gene has CDR1 GTSNPN and CDR2 SVGIG (reference sequence). The CDR3 DNA is TGTGCCCGAGCGGCGGGCTTGAACTATGGCTACACCTTC. The encoded protein is CARAAGLNYGYTF.

In its sample, this clone was seen a few times. J is TRBJ2-5 and V is TRBV7-2; 14 bases agree with TRBD2. Losses at the gene ends were 5 bases for V and 5 bases for J; bases not matched to a gene: 10. CDR3 length: 17 residues. Germline lookup yields CDR1 SGHTA and CDR2 FQGNSA. CDR3 region: CASSPRRLAGGRETQYF. For the CDR3, the DNA is TGTGCCAGCAGCCCCCGCCGACTAGCGGGGGGGCGGGAGACCCAGTACTTC.

The chain joins TRBV18 to TRBJ1-3, with D perhaps TRBD1 (5 bases). Per germline, CDR1 KGHSH and CDR2 LQKENI. The CDR3 loop spans 15 amino acids. Trimming shortened V by 3 bases and J by 3 bases, and 12 bases separated the two germline ends. The CDR3 is CASSPERGGGNTIYF. The CDR3 DNA reads as TGTGCCAGCTCACCGGAGAGGGGAGGTGGAAACACCATATATTTT.